One and the same sample provided the 22 T cell receptor beta chains below, sequenced in a study of tumor-infiltrating lymphocytes in primary liver carcinoma. Synthesis of TCR beta cDNA was carried out from about 500 ng total RNA with a constant-region primer. Libraries for TCR beta were built through three nested multiplex PCR rounds, which together made up a slightly modified ARM-PCR procedure. The first two PCR rounds used TRBV1-TRBV30 primers with a Cbeta primer, roughly 10 cycles each. TCRdb reprocessed the multiplex PCR reads via MiXCR and lists one record per CDR3 protein. The table records around 22,000 distinct CDR3 sequences, approximately 80% of them present only once. DNA and RNA were both co-extracted from around 20-30 mg of bulk tissue that had not been sorted. The sample taken for sequencing was liver tumor tissue from sampling region 2. Specified subset: tumor region T2, inferior pole. The receptor source for this set is a woman aged 25 to 39 with primary liver carcinoma and hepatitis B virus infection.

A note on this clonotype: The junction departs from germline at one end; a sequencing error may be responsible. The genes are TRBV7-8 and TRBJ2-2; 12 nucleotides agree with TRBD2. In germline, CDR1 is SGHVS, CDR2 FQNEAQ. This CDR3 is 18 amino acids long. The CDR3 bases are TGCGCCAGCAGCTCATTTAGACTAGCGGGAGAGGACACCGGGGGGCTGTTTTTT. Protein product: CASSSFRLAGEDTGGLFF.

Concerning this clonotype: As the CDR3 is not closed by the conserved phenylalanine or tryptophan, this likely results from a read error. This chain links TRBV6-5 with TRBJ2-5; 10 nucleotides line up with TRBD1. The CDR3 has 13 residues. Losses at the gene ends were 5 bases for V and 8 bases for J; bases not matched to a gene: 5. CDR1 is MNHEY, CDR2 SVGAGI, per germline. CDR3 bases: TGTGCCAGCAGTACAGACAGGGGGCTAACCCAGTACGTC. Protein: CASSTDRGLTQYV.

With regard to this clonotype: This is likely a read error, given that the CDR3 carries no conserved phenylalanine or tryptophan at its end. V gene TRBV4-3 combines with J gene TRBJ2-1; possible D gene TRBD2, 6 bases. The CDR3 is 16 residues long. CDR1 and CDR2 (germline): LGHNA, YSLEER. The CDR3 spells CASSPDAGSSYNEQFL. CDR3 bases: TGCGCCAGCAGCCCAGATGCGGGAAGCTCCTACAATGAACAGTTCTTA.

With regard to this clonotype: A read error may account for a junction end that differs from germline. The V call is TRBV11-2, the J call TRBJ1-1; possibly TRBD1 for D (5 bases). The CDR3 consists of 14 residues. Germline V lookup: CDR1 SGHAT, CDR2 FQNNGV. CDR3 in DNA: TGTCCCAGCAGGTATACAGAGGGGAGGGCTGAAGCTTTCTTT. It yields the protein CPSRYTEGRAEAFF.

In DNA form, the CDR3 reads TGCGCCGGTAGCTTTCAGAGAACCCAAGAGACCCAGTACTTC. It yields the protein CAGSFQRTQETQYF. This chain links TRBV5-1 with TRBJ2-5; the D is unclear. The CDR3 loop spans 14 amino acids. Trimming pared 10 bases from V and 1 base from J, leaving 17 bases between. Germline values: CDR1 SGHRS, CDR2 YFSETQ. Combining the CDR3 with reference TRBV5-1 and TRBJ2-5 gives the whole variable domain KAGVTQTPRYLIKTRGQQVTLSCSPISGHRSVSWYQQTPGQGLQFLFEYFSETQRNKGNFPGRFSGRQFSNSRSEMNVSTLELGDSALYLCAGSFQRTQETQYFGPGTRLLVL.

To note about this clonotype: At one end, the junction sequence differs from germline, possibly due to a read error. The chain joins TRBV30 to TRBJ2-2, with a weak D call TRBD2 (5 bases). This CDR3 contains 12 residues. CDR1 and CDR2 (germline): GTSNPN, SVGIG (reference sequence). The CDR3 spells CAWSALPGELFF. The CDR3 DNA reads TGTGCCTGGAGTGCACTTCCCGGGGAGCTGTTTTTC.

Worth noting for this clonotype: The junction departs from the called germline gene at one end, perhaps through a read error. V and J are TRBV5-4 and TRBJ1-2; D gene unclear. The CDR3 runs 13 residues. Per the germline V gene, CDR1 is SGHNT and CDR2 is YYREEE (reference sequence). CDR3 coding DNA: TGTGCCAACAGCCCATTCCACGACAATGGATACACCTTC. Protein product: CANSPFHDNGYTF.

As for this clonotype: The conserved closing phenylalanine or tryptophan is absent in this CDR3, likely reflecting a read error. The chain is built from TRBV12-3 or TRBV12-4 and TRBJ1-1; 8 bases are a match to TRBD1. This CDR3 is 14 amino acids long. The V gene end was trimmed by 5 bases and the J gene end by 6 bases; junction bases not matched to a gene: 8. The CDR3 DNA reads TGTGCCAGCAGTCTGCGGCAGGGGGCCTCTGAAGCTTTCTCT. This gives the protein CASSLRQGASEAFS.

This clonotype was observed a single time. A junction end diverges from the germline sequence, so it may reflect a read error. V is TRBV11-2 and J is TRBJ2-5; tentative D call: TRBD1 (5 bases). The CDR3 consists of 15 residues. In germline, CDR1 is SGHAT, CDR2 FQNNGV. CDR3 sequence reads: CASSFLMTAAETRYF. The CDR3 DNA is TGTGCGAGCAGCTTCTTGATGACAGCCGCTGAGACCCGGTACTTC.

A single count supports this clonotype. One junction end disagrees with the germline gene, perhaps due to a read error. The chain has TRBV7-9 and TRBJ1-4; no definite D call. This CDR3 has 12 amino acids. Germline V gene sequence: CDR1 SEHNR, CDR2 FQNEAQ (reference sequence). CDR3 in amino acids: CASSLGNEKPFF. CDR3 DNA: TGTGCCAGCAGCTTAGGTAATGAAAAACCGTTTTTT.

As regards this clonotype: At one of its ends the junction is not consistent with the germline gene, which may arise from a read error. This chain connects TRBV5-1 to TRBJ2-2, with D uncertain. The CDR3 runs 11 residues. Per the germline V gene, CDR1 is SGHRS and CDR2 is YFSETQ. The CDR3 loop is CTSNFTGELFF. In DNA, the CDR3 is TGCACCAGCAACTTCACCGGGGAGCTGTTTTTT.

The V gene is TRBV6-6, the J gene TRBJ1-2; D uncertain. Germline V gene sequence: CDR1 MNHNY, CDR2 SVGAGI (reference sequence). The length of the CDR3 is 13 residues. V dropped 4 bases and J dropped 9 bases, with 15 bases sitting between them. CDR3 coding DNA: TGTGCCAGCAGTTTTGTGGGTTTTAGTAGCTACACCTTC. It is translated as CASSFVGFSSYTF.

Worth noting for this clonotype: One end of the junction does not line up with germline, which may come from a read error. The CDR3 is CDSSESKADTEAFF. CDR3 coding DNA: TGCGACAGCAGTGAGTCGAAGGCGGACACTGAAGCTTTCTTC. The chain uses TRBV10-2 and TRBJ1-1, with D tentatively TRBD1 (5 bases). Germline values: CDR1 WSHSY, CDR2 SAAADI. This CDR3 spans 14 amino acids.

As concerns this clonotype: The junction does not match germline at one end; this may be a read error. For the CDR3, the DNA is TGTGTCAGCAGCTACGAGAACAGCAGCTCCTACGAGCAGTACTTC. Translation: CVSSYENSSSYEQYF. The rearrangement links TRBV6-5 to TRBJ2-7; D gene uncertain. Germline-derived CDR1 and CDR2 are MNHEY and SVGAGI. The CDR3 contains 15 residues.

Points on this clonotype: No conserved phenylalanine or tryptophan is present at the end of the CDR3, so a read error is the likely explanation. J is TRBJ2-7 and V is TRBV4-3; 7 nucleotides align to TRBD2. This CDR3 spans 18 amino acids. Trimming cost V 3 bases and J 3 bases; bases outside gene matches: 17. Germline values: CDR1 LGHNA, CDR2 YSLEER. CDR3: CASSQVVTGGHISYEQYL. CDR3 coding DNA: TGCGCCAGCAGCCAGGTTGTGACGGGGGGTCACATTAGCTACGAGCAGTACCTC.

Concerning this clonotype: The CDR3 does not close with the conserved phenylalanine or tryptophan, likely indicating a read error. The rearrangement links TRBV5-4 to TRBJ2-3; a weak D match, TRBD1 (5 bases). Germline V CDR1 and CDR2: SGHNT, YYREEE (reference sequence). The CDR3 contains 17 residues. Written as DNA, the CDR3 is TGTGCCATCAGCGTAGACGGACACCCTCAACCCACAGATACGCAGTATCTT. Protein: CAISVDGHPQPTDTQYL.

Worth noting for this clonotype: Since no conserved phenylalanine or tryptophan closes the CDR3, a read error is the likely cause. The J gene is TRBJ1-6, the V gene TRBV6-6, with D possibly matching TRBD1 (5 bases). This CDR3 comprises 14 residues. CDR1 MNHNY and CDR2 SVGAGI come from the germline V gene (reference sequence). CDR3 sequence reads: CVSSYAGMDSPLHS. The CDR3 DNA follows: TGTGTCAGCAGTTACGCAGGGATGGATTCACCCCTCCACTCT.

The CDR3 reads CANRSRDSVHQETQYF. In DNA, the CDR3 is TGTGCCAATAGATCCCGGGACTCGGTCCACCAAGAGACCCAGTACTTC. This chain uses TRBV11-2 with TRBJ2-5; the D gene is possibly TRBD2 (6 bases). CDR3 size: 16 residues. Between the trimmed V and J ends, which lost 10 bases and 0 bases, there was a span of 21 bases. Germline V gene sequence: CDR1 SGHAT, CDR2 FQNNGV.

This clonotype was seen a few times. This CDR3 fails to terminate in the conserved phenylalanine or tryptophan, so it likely reflects a read error. The chain couples TRBV11-2 to TRBJ2-5; possibly TRBD2 for D (6 bases). CDR3 length: 16 residues. Per the germline V gene, CDR1 is SGHAT and CDR2 is FQNNGV. The DNA of the CDR3 is TGTGTCAGCAGATCCCGGGACTCGGCCCACCAAGAGACCCAGTACTTA. Encoded protein: CVSRSRDSAHQETQYL.

A word on this clonotype: An end of the junction does not agree with germline; a read error may underlie this. The chain carries TRBV4-3 and TRBJ2-2, with D possibly being TRBD2 (6 bases). CDR3 length equals 19 residues. CDR1 and CDR2 (germline): LGHNA, YSLEER. CDR3: CTSCVLAGGPRSNTGELFF. The CDR3 DNA reads TGCACCAGTTGCGTACTAGCAGGAGGGCCCCGTTCGAACACCGGGGAGCTGTTTTTT.

A few counts support this clonotype. One end of the junction is discordant with germline, which a read error may explain. V gene TRBV10-3 combines with J gene TRBJ2-1; D possibly corresponds to TRBD2 (6 bases). CDR3 length: 17 amino acids. From germline, CDR1 is ENHRY and CDR2 SYGVKD. CDR3 sequence reads: CVIGETMAASAYSEQFF. The CDR3 region has the DNA TGTGTCATCGGTGAGACCATGGCGGCTAGCGCCTACAGTGAGCAGTTCTTC.

As for this clonotype: A read error may explain this, as a much larger clone is one base away. The chain employs TRBV28 and TRBJ2-7; weak D call: TRBD1 (6 bases). CDR3 length: 16 amino acids. Germline assignment: CDR1 MDHEN and CDR2 SYDVKM. CDR3 sequence (DNA): TGTGCCAGCAGTTTATCGACCGTCGGACAGCCCTACGAGCAGCACTTC. Translated: CASSLSTVGQPYEQHF.